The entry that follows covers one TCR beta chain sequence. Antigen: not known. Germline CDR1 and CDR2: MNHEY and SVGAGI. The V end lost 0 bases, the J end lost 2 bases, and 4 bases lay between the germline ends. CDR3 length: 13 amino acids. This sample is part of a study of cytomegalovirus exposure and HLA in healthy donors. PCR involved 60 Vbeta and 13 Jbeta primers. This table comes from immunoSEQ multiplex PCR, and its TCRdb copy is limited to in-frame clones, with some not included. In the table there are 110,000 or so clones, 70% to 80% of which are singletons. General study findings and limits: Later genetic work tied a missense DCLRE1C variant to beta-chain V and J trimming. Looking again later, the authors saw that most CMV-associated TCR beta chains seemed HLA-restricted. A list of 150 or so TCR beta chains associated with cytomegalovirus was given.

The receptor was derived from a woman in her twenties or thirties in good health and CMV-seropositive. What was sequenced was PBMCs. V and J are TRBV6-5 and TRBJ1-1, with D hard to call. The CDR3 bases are TGTGCCAGCAGTTACTCTGTAAACACTGAAGCTTTCTTT. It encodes CASSYSVNTEAFF.